The 13 T cell receptor beta chains in this list originate from one sample, sequenced in a study of T-cell memory formation after mild COVID-19. From the 5' RACE reads, TCRdb called clonotypes with MiXCR, one entry per CDR3 protein. This table has 410,000 or so distinct CDR3 sequences, more than 20% appearing once. The sample consisted of PBMCs or a T cell subset sorted from them (not recorded which). These receptors originate from an adult woman who had mild COVID-19 (a few samples of this study predate the infection). Cell type and time point are not known.

This clonotype was counted between two and nine times. The chain joins TRBV9 to TRBJ2-6, with 8 bases fitting TRBD2. The CDR3 is made up of 19 amino acids. CDR1 and CDR2 from the germline V gene are SGDLS and YYNGEE. J lost 0 bases, V lost 3 bases, and 11 bases had no gene match. CDR3 sequence (DNA): TGTGCCAGCAGCGCCCTAATCGCGGGGGGCTTCTCTGGGGCCAACGTCCTGACTTTC. Its protein product is CASSALIAGGFSGANVLTF.

This rearrangement joins TRBV6-2 or TRBV6-3 to TRBJ1-1; 8 nucleotides match TRBD1. Germline CDR1 is MNHEY and CDR2 is SVGEGT. V shed 5 bases and J 5 bases; nucleotides not matched to a gene: 16. The CDR3 spans 17 residues. This CDR3 reads CASSTLGTGLWWTEAFF. The CDR3 coding sequence is TGTGCCAGCAGTACGTTGGGGACAGGATTATGGTGGACTGAAGCTTTCTTT.

In this sample, this clonotype turned up a few times. J is TRBJ2-5 and V is TRBV7-2; 7 nucleotides agree with TRBD2. Germline V lookup: CDR1 SGHTA, CDR2 FQGNSA. The CDR3 extends over 13 amino acids. V was clipped by 5 bases and J by 4 bases; unmatched bases: 4. The CDR3, as DNA: TGTGCCAGCAGCCCAGCGGGATCAGAGACCCAGTACTTC. Translated, it gives CASSPAGSETQYF.

V is TRBV12-3 or TRBV12-4 and J is TRBJ2-5, with 7 bases that match TRBD2. The CDR3 has 14 amino acids. Losses at the gene ends were 6 bases for V and 5 bases for J; bases not matched to a gene: 9. The CDR3 bases are TGTGCCAGCAGGGGAGCGGGGAGCGAGGAGACCCAGTACTTC. Its protein product is CASRGAGSEETQYF.

The genes are TRBV2 and TRBJ2-7; 7 nucleotides align to TRBD1. CDR1 and CDR2 from the germline V gene are SNHLY and FYNNEI. This CDR3 is 13 amino acids long. J lost 2 bases, V lost 4 bases, and 2 bases had no gene match. The CDR3 region has the DNA TGTGCCAGCAGTGCGGGACAGACCTACGAGCAGTACTTC. This gives the protein CASSAGQTYEQYF.

This clonotype was observed at least ten times. The chain couples TRBV5-1 to TRBJ2-2; 7 bases align to TRBD1. The CDR3 sequence is 14 residues long. Germline CDR1 reads SGHRS; CDR2 reads YFSETQ. The V and J ends lost 5 bases and 7 bases, in that order; junction bases with no gene match: 8. In nucleotides, the CDR3 is TGCGCCAGCAGTTACCGACAGGGTAGCGGGGAGCTGTTTTTT. Its protein product is CASSYRQGSGELFF.

This clonotype was seen a handful of times. The CDR3 nucleotides read TGTGCCAGCAGCCCGGGACTAGCGGGAGCCTCCTACGAGCAGTACTTC. Translated: CASSPGLAGASYEQYF. This rearrangement joins TRBV5-4 to TRBJ2-7, with TRBD2 identical over 14 bases. Germline V gives CDR1 SGHNT, CDR2 YYREEE (reference sequence). The V gene end was trimmed by 4 bases and the J gene end by 0 bases; junction bases not matched to a gene: 3. The CDR3 length is 16 residues.

This chain connects TRBV21-1 to TRBJ2-1; the table names TRBD2, a call not compared with the DNA. TRBV21-1 is flagged as a pseudogene. The CDR3 covers 18 residues. CDR3 bases: TGTGCCAGCAGCGCCACTAGCGGGAGTTCCAAAGGTGGCGATGAGCAGTTCTTC. Its protein product is CASSATSGSSKGGDEQFF.

This clonotype has just a few counts. The rearrangement links TRBV4-2 to TRBJ2-1; tentatively, D is TRBD2 (6 bases). V was clipped by 3 bases and J by 6 bases, with 12 bases between them. CDR1 LGHNA and CDR2 YNFKEQ come from the germline V gene. This CDR3 is 14 amino acids long. CDR3 protein: CASSQGRDGNEQFF. CDR3 sequence (DNA): TGTGCCAGCAGCCAGGGGCGGGACGGCAATGAGCAGTTCTTC.

This chain joins TRBV5-1 and TRBJ2-3; D gene ambiguous. The length of the CDR3 is 17 residues. V was pared by 0 bases and J by 2 bases, with 16 bases between. The V gene's germline CDR1 is SGHRS and CDR2 YFSETQ. CDR3 region: CASSLATSTSFTDTQYF. The CDR3 DNA reads TGCGCCAGCAGCTTGGCCACCAGTACTTCTTTCACAGATACGCAGTATTTT.

V gene TRBV18 combines with J gene TRBJ1-1, with a tentative D call TRBD1 (5 bases). This CDR3 is built from 14 residues. CDR1 and CDR2 from the germline V gene are KGHSH and LQKENI. With 0 bases removed from V and 6 bases from J, the gap between germline ends came to 11 bases. The CDR3: CASSPPGVVAEAFF. CDR3 in DNA: TGTGCCAGCTCACCACCGGGGGTCGTAGCTGAAGCTTTCTTT.

This clonotype came up many times. This rearrangement joins TRBV20-1 to TRBJ2-7, with a weak D call TRBD1 (5 bases). CDR3 length: 14 residues. CDR1 and CDR2 (germline): DFQATT, SNEGSKA (reference sequence). Between the trimmed V and J ends, which lost 5 bases and 0 bases, there was a span of 14 bases. CDR3 amino acids: CSAGQLHRSYEQYF. The CDR3 DNA is TGCAGTGCTGGACAACTCCACCGCTCCTACGAGCAGTACTTC.

This clonotype was seen a handful of times. The chain combines TRBV28 with TRBJ1-1, with D perhaps TRBD1 (5 bases). V was pared by 9 bases and J by 9 bases, with 17 bases between. The CDR3 contains 12 residues. Germline CDR1 and CDR2: MDHEN and SYDVKM. The CDR3 DNA sequence: TGTGCCAGTTGTGTTTCGACAGATAAAGCTTTCTTT. This gives the protein CASCVSTDKAFF.